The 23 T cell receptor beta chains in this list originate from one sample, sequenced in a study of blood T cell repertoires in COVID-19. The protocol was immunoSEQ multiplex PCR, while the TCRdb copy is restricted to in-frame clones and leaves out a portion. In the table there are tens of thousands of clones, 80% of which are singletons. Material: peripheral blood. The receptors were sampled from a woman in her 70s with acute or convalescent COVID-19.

CDR3 sequence: CASNPSGGLPHTQYF. In DNA form, the CDR3 reads TGTGCCAGCAACCCTAGCGGGGGGCTCCCTCATACGCAGTATTTT. V and J are TRBV6-2 or TRBV6-3 and TRBJ2-3, with TRBD2 matching over 11 bases. V was pared by 7 bases and J by 7 bases, with 10 bases of the junction left unmatched. This CDR3 region has 15 residues. Germline CDR1 reads MNHEY; CDR2 reads SVGEGT.

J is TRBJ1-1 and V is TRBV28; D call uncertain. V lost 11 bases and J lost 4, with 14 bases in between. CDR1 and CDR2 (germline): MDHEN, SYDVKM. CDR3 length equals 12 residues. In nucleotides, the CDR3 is TGTGCCGTTCAGACTGGAAGCACTGAAGCTTTCTTT. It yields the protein CAVQTGSTEAFF.

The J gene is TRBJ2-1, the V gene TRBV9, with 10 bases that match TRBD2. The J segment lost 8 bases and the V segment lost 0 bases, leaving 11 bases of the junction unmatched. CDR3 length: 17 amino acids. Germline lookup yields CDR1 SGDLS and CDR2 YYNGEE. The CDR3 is CASSVVGEAGGIDEQFF. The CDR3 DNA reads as TGTGCCAGCAGCGTAGTCGGTGAAGCGGGGGGGATCGATGAGCAGTTCTTC. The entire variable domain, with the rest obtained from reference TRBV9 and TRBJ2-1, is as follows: DSGVTQTPKHLITATGQRVTLRCSPRSGDLSVYWYQQSLDQGLQFLIQYYNGEERAKGNILERFSAQQFPDLHSELNLSSLELGDSALYFCASSVVGEAGGIDEQFFGPGTRLTVL.

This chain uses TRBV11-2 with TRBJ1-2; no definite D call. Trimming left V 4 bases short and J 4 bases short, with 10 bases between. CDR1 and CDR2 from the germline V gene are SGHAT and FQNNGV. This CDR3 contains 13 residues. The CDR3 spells CASSSLRSYGYTF. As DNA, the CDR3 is TGTGCCAGCAGCTCTCTGCGATCCTATGGCTACACCTTC.

CDR3 in DNA: TGCGCCAGCAGCCGTGAGGGTAACTATGGCTACACCTTC. Translated, it gives CASSREGNYGYTF. This chain connects TRBV5-1 to TRBJ1-2; D ambiguous. Trimming pared 4 bases from V and 1 base from J, leaving 8 bases between. The CDR3 is made up of 13 amino acids. Per the germline V gene, CDR1 is SGHRS and CDR2 is YFSETQ.

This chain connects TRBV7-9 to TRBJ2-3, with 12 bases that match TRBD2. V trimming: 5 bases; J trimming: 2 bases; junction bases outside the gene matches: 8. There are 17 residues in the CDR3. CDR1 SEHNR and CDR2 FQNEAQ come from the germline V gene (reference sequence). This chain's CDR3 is CASSLGLAGNPTDTQYF. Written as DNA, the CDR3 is TGTGCCAGCAGCCTAGGACTAGCGGGGAATCCCACAGATACGCAGTATTTT. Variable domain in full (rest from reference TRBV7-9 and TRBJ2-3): DTGVSQNPRHKITKRGQNVTFRCDPISEHNRLYWYRQTLGQGPEFLTYFQNEAQLEKSRLLSDRFSAERPKGSFSTLEIQRTEQGDSAMYLCASSLGLAGNPTDTQYFGPGTRLTVL.

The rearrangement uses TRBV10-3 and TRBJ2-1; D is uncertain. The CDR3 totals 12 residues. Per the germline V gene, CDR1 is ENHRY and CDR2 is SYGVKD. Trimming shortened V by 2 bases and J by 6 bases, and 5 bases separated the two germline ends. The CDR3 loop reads CAISEHSNEQFF. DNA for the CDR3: TGTGCCATCAGTGAGCACAGCAATGAGCAGTTCTTC.

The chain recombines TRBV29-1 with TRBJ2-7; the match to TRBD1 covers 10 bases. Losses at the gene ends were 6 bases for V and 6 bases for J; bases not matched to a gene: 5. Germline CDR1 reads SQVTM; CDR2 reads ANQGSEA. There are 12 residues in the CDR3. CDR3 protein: CSVRQGAGEQYF. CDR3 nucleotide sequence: TGCAGCGTGAGACAGGGGGCTGGCGAGCAGTACTTC.

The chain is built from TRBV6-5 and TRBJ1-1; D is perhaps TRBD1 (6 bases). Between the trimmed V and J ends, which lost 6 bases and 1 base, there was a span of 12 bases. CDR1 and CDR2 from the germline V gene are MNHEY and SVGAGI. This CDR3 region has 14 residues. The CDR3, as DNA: TGTGCCAGCAGGGGGGGGGCAGGGAACACTGAAGCTTTCTTT. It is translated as CASRGGAGNTEAFF.

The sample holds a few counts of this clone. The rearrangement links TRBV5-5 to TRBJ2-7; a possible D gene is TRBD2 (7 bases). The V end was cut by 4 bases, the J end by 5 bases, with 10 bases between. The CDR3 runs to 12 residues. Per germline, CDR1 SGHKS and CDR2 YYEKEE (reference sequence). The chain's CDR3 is CASSPGGHEQYF. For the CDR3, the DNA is TGTGCCAGCAGCCCCGGGGGGCACGAGCAGTACTTC.

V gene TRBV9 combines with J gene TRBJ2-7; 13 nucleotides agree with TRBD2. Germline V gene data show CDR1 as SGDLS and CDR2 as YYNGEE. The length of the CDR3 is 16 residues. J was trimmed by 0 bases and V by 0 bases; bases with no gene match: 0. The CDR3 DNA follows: TGTGCCAGCAGCGTAGGGACTAGCGGGAGCTCCTACGAGCAGTACTTC. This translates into CASSVGTSGSSYEQYF. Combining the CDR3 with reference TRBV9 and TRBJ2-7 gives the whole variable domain DSGVTQTPKHLITATGQRVTLRCSPRSGDLSVYWYQQSLDQGLQFLIQYYNGEERAKGNILERFSAQQFPDLHSELNLSSLELGDSALYFCASSVGTSGSSYEQYFGPGTRLTVT.

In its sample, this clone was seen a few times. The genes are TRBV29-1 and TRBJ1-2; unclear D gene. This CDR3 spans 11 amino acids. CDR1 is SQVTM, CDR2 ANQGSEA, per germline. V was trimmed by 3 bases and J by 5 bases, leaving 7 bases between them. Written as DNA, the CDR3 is TGCAGCGTTGAGAGGGAGTATGGCTACACCTTC. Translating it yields CSVEREYGYTF.

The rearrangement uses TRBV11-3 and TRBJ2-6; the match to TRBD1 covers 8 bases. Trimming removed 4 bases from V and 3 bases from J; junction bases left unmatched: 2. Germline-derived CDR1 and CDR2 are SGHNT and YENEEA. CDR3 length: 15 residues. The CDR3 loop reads CASSSGTGGANVLTF. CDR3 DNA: TGTGCCAGCAGCTCCGGGACAGGTGGGGCCAACGTCCTGACTTTC.

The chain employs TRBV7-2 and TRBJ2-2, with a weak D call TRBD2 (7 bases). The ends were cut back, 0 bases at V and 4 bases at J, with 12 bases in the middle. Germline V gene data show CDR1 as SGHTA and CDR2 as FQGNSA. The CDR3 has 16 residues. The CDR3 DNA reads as TGTGCCAGCAGCTTAGCGGGAGGGGGAAGCACCGGGGAGCTGTTTTTT. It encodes CASSLAGGGSTGELFF.

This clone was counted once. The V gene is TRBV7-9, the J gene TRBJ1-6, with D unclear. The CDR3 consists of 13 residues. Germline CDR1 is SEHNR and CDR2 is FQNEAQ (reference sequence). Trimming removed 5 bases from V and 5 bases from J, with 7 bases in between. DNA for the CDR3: TGTGCCAGCAGCACATCAAATAATTCACCCCTCCACTTT. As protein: CASSTSNNSPLHF.

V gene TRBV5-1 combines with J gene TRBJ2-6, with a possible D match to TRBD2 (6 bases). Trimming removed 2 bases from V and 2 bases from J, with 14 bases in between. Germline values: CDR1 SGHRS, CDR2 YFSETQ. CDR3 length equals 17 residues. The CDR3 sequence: CASSFIAGTAGANVLTF. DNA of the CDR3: TGCGCCAGCAGCTTCATCGCTGGGACTGCTGGGGCCAACGTCCTGACTTTC.

CDR3 nucleotide sequence: TGTGCCAGCAGTGATCCCCCGGGACAGGGTAACACCTTC. Translation gives CASSDPPGQGNTF. The rearrangement uses TRBV28 and TRBJ1-2; 9 bases are shared with TRBD1. The CDR3 runs to 13 residues. V lost 5 bases, J lost 12 bases, and 10 bases stayed unmatched. The germline V gene has CDR1 MDHEN and CDR2 SYDVKM.

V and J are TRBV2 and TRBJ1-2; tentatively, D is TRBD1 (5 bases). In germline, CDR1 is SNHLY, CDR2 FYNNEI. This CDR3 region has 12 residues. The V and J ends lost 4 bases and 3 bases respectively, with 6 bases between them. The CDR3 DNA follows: TGTGCCAGCAGTGTAGGGGACTATGGCTACACCTTC. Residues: CASSVGDYGYTF.

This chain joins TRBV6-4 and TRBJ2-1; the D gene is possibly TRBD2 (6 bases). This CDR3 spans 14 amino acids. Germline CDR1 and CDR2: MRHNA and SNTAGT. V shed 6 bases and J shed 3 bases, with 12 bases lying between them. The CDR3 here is CASSPGLDYNEQFF. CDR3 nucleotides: TGTGCCAGCAGCCCGGGACTCGACTACAATGAGCAGTTCTTC.

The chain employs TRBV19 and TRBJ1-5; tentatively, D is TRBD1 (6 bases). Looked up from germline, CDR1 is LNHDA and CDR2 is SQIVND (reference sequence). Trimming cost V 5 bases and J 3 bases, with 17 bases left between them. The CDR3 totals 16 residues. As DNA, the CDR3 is TGTGCCAGTAGTTTTACACTCCGGGACAACAATCAGCCCCAGCATTTT. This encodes CASSFTLRDNNQPQHF.

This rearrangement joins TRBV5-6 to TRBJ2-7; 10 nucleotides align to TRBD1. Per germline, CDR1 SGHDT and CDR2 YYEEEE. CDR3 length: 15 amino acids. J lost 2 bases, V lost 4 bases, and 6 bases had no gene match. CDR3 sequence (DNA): TGTGCCAGCAGCCCGGGACAGGGGATGCCCTACGAGCAGTACTTC. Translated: CASSPGQGMPYEQYF.

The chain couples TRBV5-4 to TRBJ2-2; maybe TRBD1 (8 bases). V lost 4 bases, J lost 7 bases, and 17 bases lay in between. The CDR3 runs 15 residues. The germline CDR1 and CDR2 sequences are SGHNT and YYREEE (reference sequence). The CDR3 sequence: CASSRRTGRDGELFF. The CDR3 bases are TGTGCCAGCAGCCGTCGGACAGGGAGGGACGGGGAGCTGTTTTTT. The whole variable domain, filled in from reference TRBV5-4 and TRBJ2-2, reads ETGVTQSPTHLIKTRGQQVTLRCSSQSGHNTVSWYQQALGQGPQFIFQYYREEENGRGNFPPRFSGLQFPNYSSELNVNALELDDSALYLCASSRRTGRDGELFFGEGSRLTVL.

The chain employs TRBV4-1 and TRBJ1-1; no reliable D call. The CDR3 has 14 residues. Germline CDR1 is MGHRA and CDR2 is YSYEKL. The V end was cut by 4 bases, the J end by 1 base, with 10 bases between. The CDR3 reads CASSPSSWNTEAFF. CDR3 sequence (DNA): TGCGCCAGCAGCCCTTCTTCGTGGAACACTGAAGCTTTCTTT.